This entry features one T cell receptor (beta chain) sequence. The target antigen is unknown. This sample was included in a study of OX40 agonist ivuxolimab in advanced cancers. The wider study: The patients received agonistic anti-OX40 (CD134) antibody ivuxolimab. At about 82% male, the cohort had a mean age of approximately 64 years, ranging from about 23 to 80. General study findings and limits: Both blood CD4+ and CD8+ T cells showed clonal growth by week 6 at 0.1 to 3.0 mg/kg. Specificity for antigen went undetermined in the expanded peripheral T cells.

V lost 3 bases, J lost 7 bases, and 10 bases lay in between. In germline, CDR1 is MDHEN, CDR2 SYDVKM. CDR3 size: 13 residues. Method: immunoSEQ multiplex PCR; TCRdb's copy keeps in-frame clones and lacks some. The data contain fewer than 95,000 clones, approximately 84% of them singletons. The receptor was derived from an adult with an advanced solid tumor such as melanoma, head and neck, liver or kidney cancer. The V call is TRBV28, the J call TRBJ2-4, with D possibly being TRBD2 (5 bases). This sample comprised CD4+ or CD8+ T cells sorted from blood, obtained in a trial of the OX40 agonist ivuxolimab. For the CDR3, the DNA is TGTGCCAGCAGTTTCCCCCCGGGGAACATTCAGTACTTC. Its protein product is CASSFPPGNIQYF.